This T cell receptor (beta chain) was found in a study of T cells in Graves' hyperthyroidism and ophthalmopathy. The source material, RNA transcripts, was used to amplify TCR beta CDR3 regions. HTBI primers drove first-round RT-PCR of the TCR CDR3. In TCRdb, the multiplex PCR reads were re-called with MiXCR into one record per CDR3 protein. The repertoire holds 300,000 to 500,000 distinct CDR3 sequences, with more than 13% as singletons. V shed 5 bases, J shed 3 bases, and the junction held 4 bases outside the gene matches. Germline loops: CDR1 SGHDN, CDR2 FVKESK. This CDR3 has 13 amino acids. Study results and limitations: Ophthalmopathy, as predicted by the model, came a median 6.5 months after the prediction. Within blood appeared most thyroid clonotypes that had expanded above 0.001.

This clonotype was counted many times. The antigen remains unidentified. The chain uses TRBV14 and TRBJ2-7; TRBD1 matches 7 bases. What was sequenced was blood. The receptor was derived from a man aged 50-59 years with Graves' ophthalmopathy. The CDR3 sequence is CASSKGQLYEQYF. CDR3 DNA: TGTGCCAGCAGCAAGGGACAGCTCTACGAGCAGTACTTC. The entire variable domain, with the rest obtained from reference TRBV14 and TRBJ2-7, is as follows: EAGVTQFPSHSVIEKGQTVTLRCDPISGHDNLYWYRRVMGKEIKFLLHFVKESKQDESGMPNNRFLAERTGGTYSTLKVQPAELEDSGVYFCASSKGQLYEQYFGPGTRLTVT.